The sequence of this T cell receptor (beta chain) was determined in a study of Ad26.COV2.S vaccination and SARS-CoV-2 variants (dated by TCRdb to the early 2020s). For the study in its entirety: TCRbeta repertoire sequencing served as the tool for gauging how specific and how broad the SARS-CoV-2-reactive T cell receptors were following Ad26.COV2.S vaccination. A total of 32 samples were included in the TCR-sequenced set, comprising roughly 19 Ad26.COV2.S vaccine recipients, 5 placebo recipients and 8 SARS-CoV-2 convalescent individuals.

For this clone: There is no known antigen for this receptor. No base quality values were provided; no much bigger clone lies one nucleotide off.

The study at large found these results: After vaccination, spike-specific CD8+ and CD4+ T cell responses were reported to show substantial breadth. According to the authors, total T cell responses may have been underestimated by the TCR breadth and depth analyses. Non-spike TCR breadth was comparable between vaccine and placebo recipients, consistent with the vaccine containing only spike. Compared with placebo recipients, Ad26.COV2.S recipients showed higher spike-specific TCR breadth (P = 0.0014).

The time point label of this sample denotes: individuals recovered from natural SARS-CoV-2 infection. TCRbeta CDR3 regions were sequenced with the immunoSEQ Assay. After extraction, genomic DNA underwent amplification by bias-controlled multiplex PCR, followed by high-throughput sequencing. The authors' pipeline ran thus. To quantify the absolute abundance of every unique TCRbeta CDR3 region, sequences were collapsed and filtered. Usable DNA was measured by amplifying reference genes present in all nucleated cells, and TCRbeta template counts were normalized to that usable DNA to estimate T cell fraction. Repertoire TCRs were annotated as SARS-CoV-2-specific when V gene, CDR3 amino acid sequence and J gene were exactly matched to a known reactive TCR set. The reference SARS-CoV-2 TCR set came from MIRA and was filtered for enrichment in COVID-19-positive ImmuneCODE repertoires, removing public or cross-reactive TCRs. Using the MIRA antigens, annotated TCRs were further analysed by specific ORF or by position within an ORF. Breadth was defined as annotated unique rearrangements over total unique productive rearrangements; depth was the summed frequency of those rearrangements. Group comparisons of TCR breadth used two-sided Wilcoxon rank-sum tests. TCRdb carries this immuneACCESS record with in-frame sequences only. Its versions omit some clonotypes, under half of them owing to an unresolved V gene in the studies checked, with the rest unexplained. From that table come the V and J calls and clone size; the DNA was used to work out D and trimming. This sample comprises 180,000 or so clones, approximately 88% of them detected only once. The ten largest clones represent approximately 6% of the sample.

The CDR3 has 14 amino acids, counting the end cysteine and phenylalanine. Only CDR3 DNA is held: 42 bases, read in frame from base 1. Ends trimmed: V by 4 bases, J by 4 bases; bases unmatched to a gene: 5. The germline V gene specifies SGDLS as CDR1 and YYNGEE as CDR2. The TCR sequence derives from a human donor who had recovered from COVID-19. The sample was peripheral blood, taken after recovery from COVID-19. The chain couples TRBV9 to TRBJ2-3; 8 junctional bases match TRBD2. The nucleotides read TGTGCCAGCAGCCAGCGGGGGTTGGCAGATACGCAGTATTTT. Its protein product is CASSQRGLADTQYF. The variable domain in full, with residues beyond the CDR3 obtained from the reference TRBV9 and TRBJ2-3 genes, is DSGVTQTPKHLITATGQRVTLRCSPRSGDLSVYWYQQSLDQGLQFLIQYYNGEERAKGNILERFSAQQFPDLHSELNLSSLELGDSALYFCASSQRGLADTQYFGPGTRLTVL.